The rows below give T cell receptor beta chains drawn from one sample of a study of blood T cell repertoires in COVID-19. Clones were read by immunoSEQ multiplex PCR, and TCRdb kept only the in-frame ones, dropping some. The table has hundreds of thousands of clones, 88% seen once. The sample consisted of peripheral blood. The receptor source for this set is a man aged 40-50 years with acute or convalescent COVID-19. The conserved cysteine and the conserved F or W are not part of the CDR3 here. The size field is filled for only some rows; it gives once, few, many or a size class.

ASSRDRVGGYT	TRBV11-2	TRBJ1-2	NA
ASSSDIQLYSNQPQH	TRBV18	TRBJ1-5	NA
ATGKGTPDTQY	TRBV24-1	TRBJ2-3	NA
ASTTGYEQY	TRBV27	TRBJ2-7	once
ASSLRQDLY	TRBV4-2	TRBJ2-5	NA
ASKTTSGAYYEQY	TRBV6-5	TRBJ2-7	NA
ASSLRTTGNYGYT	TRBV5-1	TRBJ1-2	NA
ASSTGNTEAF	TRBV6-5	TRBJ1-1	NA
ATLAVTGGTEAF	TRBV19	TRBJ1-1	NA
ASSRGRANYGYT	TRBV19	TRBJ1-2	NA
ASSLQGGWDEKLF	TRBV6-2/TRBV6-3	TRBJ1-4	NA
ASSSHRAEQY	TRBV28	TRBJ2-7	NA
ASSRGNREREQY	TRBV7-6	TRBJ2-7	NA
ASSSEGTSNEQF	TRBV5-6	TRBJ2-1	NA
ASSLAGPPRNEQF	TRBV27	TRBJ2-1	once
ASSVGASGRFSSYNEQF	TRBV9	TRBJ2-1	NA
ASSSGGGGQGYGYT	TRBV5-4	TRBJ1-2	once
ASSLAQGIGGSYGYT	TRBV7-2	TRBJ1-2	few
ASSFPPGQTSYEQY	TRBV5-4	TRBJ2-7	once
ASSYRGGYEQY	TRBV14	TRBJ2-7	NA
ASSQGGLAGGHEQY	TRBV3-1/TRBV3-2	TRBJ2-7	once
ASSQDLAGSLYNEQF	TRBV4-1	TRBJ2-1	NA
ASSPPAGFNSPLH	TRBV18	TRBJ1-6	NA
ASSPQGRNTIY	TRBV18	TRBJ1-3	NA
ASSPWAGPGNTIY	TRBV7-2	TRBJ1-3	NA
ASSQGAAGSSYEQY	TRBV4-1	TRBJ2-7	NA
AWRGTSGSGEQY	TRBV30	TRBJ2-7	NA
AWSEGILAKNIQY	TRBV30	TRBJ2-4	once
ASSRLLRGGRNEQF	TRBV27	TRBJ2-1	once
ASSGVPYNEQF	TRBV11-3	TRBJ2-1	few
ASSFLQRTSTDTQY	TRBV27	TRBJ2-3	few
AWSVAVFFSGNTIY	TRBV30	TRBJ1-3	NA
ASSPRWANVLT	TRBV21-1	TRBJ2-6	NA
ASSRTGTGGSNQPQH	TRBV2	TRBJ1-5	few
ATSDPNRLVGGRGTDTQY	TRBV24-1	TRBJ2-3	NA
ASSLPRTGGANAF	TRBV28	TRBJ2-1	NA
ASSYSKDRGRQAF	TRBV6-5	TRBJ1-1	NA
ASSQDRGRGTEAF	TRBV2	TRBJ1-1	many
ASSLGDRGNQPQH	TRBV11-2	TRBJ1-5	NA
ASSQELAGGRETQY	TRBV3-1/TRBV3-2	TRBJ2-5	NA
ASSSRDSSTGELF	TRBV7-8	TRBJ2-2	NA
SASEAIRGSPLH	TRBV20-1	TRBJ1-6	NA
ASSTRRETQY	TRBV9	TRBJ2-5	NA
ASSLGRVAGANVLT	TRBV13	TRBJ2-6	NA
ASSQSSITENIQY	TRBV18	TRBJ2-4	NA
ASSKGQGSNSPLH	TRBV27	TRBJ1-6	NA
ASSPGHDSYNEQF	TRBV3-1/TRBV3-2	TRBJ2-1	NA
ASSNRDRGSNEQY	TRBV5-1	TRBJ2-7	NA
ASSNRGMDTEAF	TRBV19	TRBJ1-1	NA
ASSVVAGPGKETQY	TRBV9	TRBJ2-5	NA
ASSQAGRDTQY	TRBV12-3/TRBV12-4	TRBJ2-3	NA
ASSLAWAEAQETQY	TRBV5-5	TRBJ2-5	NA
ASSQEGQGGQPQH	TRBV4-1	TRBJ1-5	NA